The 5 T cell receptor beta chains presented below share a single source sample, sequenced in a study of T cell repertoires in cytomegalovirus infection. These receptors have no identified antigens. TCRdb re-called the reads with MiXCR, one entry per CDR3 protein. Of hundreds of thousands of distinct CDR3 sequences listed, about 33% are singletons. Specimen: cultured CD8+ T cells from PBMCs, collected from culture after CMV antigen stimulation. The receptors shown here come from a human donor in good health (CMV status not recorded). Some clones in this sample may be carry-over from other donors' samples.

This clonotype was recorded many times. J is TRBJ2-3 and V is TRBV2; D not resolved. CDR1 SNHLY and CDR2 FYNNEI come from the germline V gene. The CDR3 is 15 amino acids. Trimming took 6 bases from V and 0 from J, leaving 13 bases between them. DNA of the CDR3: TGTGCCAGCAGATTACAGTTACTTAGCACAGATACGCAGTATTTT. This encodes CASRLQLLSTDTQYF.

Ten or more counts support this clonotype. The chain recombines TRBV7-6 with TRBJ2-7; D is ambiguous. CDR3 length: 12 residues. CDR1 and CDR2 from the germline V gene are SGHVS and FNYEAQ. The V end lost 2 bases, the J end lost 6 bases, and 8 bases lay between the germline ends. The CDR3 DNA reads as TGTGCCAGCAGCTTAATAGGTAGCGAGCAGTACTTC. Protein product: CASSLIGSEQYF.

A remark on this clonotype: The junction shows a germline mismatch at one end, possibly a read error. V usage is TRBV6-1 and J usage is TRBJ1-1, with D possibly matching TRBD1 (6 bases). Germline-derived CDR1 and CDR2 are MNHNS and SASEGT. This CDR3 is 9 amino acids long. The CDR3 reads CASRGQAIF. CDR3 coding DNA: TGTGCCAGCAGGGGACAAGCTATCTTT.

This clonotype was counted a few times. V usage is TRBV15 and J usage is TRBJ1-1; D gene ambiguous. V gave up 3 bases and J gave up 6 bases, with 8 bases separating them. The CDR3 runs 12 residues. Germline V lookup: CDR1 LNHNV, CDR2 YYDKDF (reference sequence). This CDR3 reads CATSSYSAEAFF. CDR3 DNA sequence: TGTGCCACCAGCAGTTATTCAGCTGAAGCTTTCTTT.

This clonotype was observed a handful of times. The chain combines TRBV7-3 with TRBJ2-3; D ambiguous. The germline V gene encodes CDR1 SGHTA and CDR2 FQGTGA. The length of the CDR3 is 15 residues. V was trimmed by 5 bases and J by 0 bases, leaving 12 bases between them. The CDR3 DNA reads TGTGCCAGCAGCAACACCAAATCTAGCACAGATACGCAGTATTTT. It codes for CASSNTKSSTDTQYF. The whole variable domain, filled in from reference TRBV7-3 and TRBJ2-3, reads GAGVSQTPSNKVTEKGKYVELRCDPISGHTALYWYRQSLGQGPEFLIYFQGTGAADDSGLPNDRFFAVRPEGSVSTLKIQRTERGDSAVYLCASSNTKSSTDTQYFGPGTRLTVL.